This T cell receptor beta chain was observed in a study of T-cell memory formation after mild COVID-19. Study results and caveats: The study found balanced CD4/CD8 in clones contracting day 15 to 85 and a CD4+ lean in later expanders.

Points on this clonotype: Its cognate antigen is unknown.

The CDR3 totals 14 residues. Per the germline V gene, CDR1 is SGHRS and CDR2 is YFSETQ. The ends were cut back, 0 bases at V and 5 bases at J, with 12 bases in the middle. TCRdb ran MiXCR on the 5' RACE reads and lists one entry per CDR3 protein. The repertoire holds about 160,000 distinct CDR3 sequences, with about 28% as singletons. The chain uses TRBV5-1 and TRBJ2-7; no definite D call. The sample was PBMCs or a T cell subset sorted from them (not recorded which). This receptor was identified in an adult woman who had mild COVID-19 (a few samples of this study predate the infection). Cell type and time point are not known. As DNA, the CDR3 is TGCGCCAGCAGCTTGGCCCCGGCTATCGACGAGCAGTACTTC. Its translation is CASSLAPAIDEQYF. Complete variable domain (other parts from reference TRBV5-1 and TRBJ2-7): KAGVTQTPRYLIKTRGQQVTLSCSPISGHRSVSWYQQTPGQGLQFLFEYFSETQRNKGNFPGRFSGRQFSNSRSEMNVSTLELGDSALYLCASSLAPAIDEQYFGPGTRLTVT.